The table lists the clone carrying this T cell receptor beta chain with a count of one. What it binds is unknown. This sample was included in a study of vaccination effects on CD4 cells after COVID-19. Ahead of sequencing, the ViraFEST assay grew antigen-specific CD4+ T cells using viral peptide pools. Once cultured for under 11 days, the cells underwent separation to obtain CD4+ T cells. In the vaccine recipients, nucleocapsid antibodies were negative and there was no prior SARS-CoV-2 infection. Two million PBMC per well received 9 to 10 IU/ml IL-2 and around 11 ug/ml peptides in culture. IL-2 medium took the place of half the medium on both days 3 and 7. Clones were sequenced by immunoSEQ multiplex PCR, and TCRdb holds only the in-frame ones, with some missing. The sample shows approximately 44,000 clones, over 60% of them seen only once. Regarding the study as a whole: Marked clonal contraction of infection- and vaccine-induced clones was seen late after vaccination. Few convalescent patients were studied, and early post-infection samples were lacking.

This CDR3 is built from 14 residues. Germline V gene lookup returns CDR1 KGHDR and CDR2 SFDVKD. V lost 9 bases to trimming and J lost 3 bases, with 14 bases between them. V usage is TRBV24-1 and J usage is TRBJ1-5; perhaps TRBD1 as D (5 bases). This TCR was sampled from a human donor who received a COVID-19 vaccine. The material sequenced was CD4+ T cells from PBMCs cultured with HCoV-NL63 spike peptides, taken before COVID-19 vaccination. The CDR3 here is CATAPGGFNQPQHF. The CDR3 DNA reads TGTGCCACCGCCCCCGGGGGATTCAATCAGCCCCAGCATTTT.